This TCR beta chain was recorded in a study of T-cell memory formation after mild COVID-19. Trimming took 6 bases from V and 5 from J; bases not matched to a gene: 7. In germline, CDR1 is SGHTA, CDR2 FQGNSA. This CDR3 is 15 amino acids long. TCRdb itself ran the 5' RACE reads through MiXCR, one entry per CDR3 protein. There are approximately 580,000 distinct CDR3 sequences in the sample; about 20% occur only once, and around 12% lies in the top ten. V gene TRBV7-2 combines with J gene TRBJ2-5, with 12 bases fitting TRBD2. Sequencing used PBMCs or a T cell subset sorted from them (not recorded which). This receptor was taken from an adult woman who had mild COVID-19 (a few samples of this study predate the infection). Cell type and time point are not known. The CDR3 sequence: CASRSAGTSGETQYF. In DNA, the CDR3 is TGTGCCAGCAGATCCGCCGGGACTAGCGGGGAGACCCAGTACTTC.